The 19 T cell receptor beta chains below all came from one sample that was sequenced in a study of cytomegalovirus exposure and HLA in healthy donors. The PCR contained 60 Vbeta and 13 Jbeta primers. The table came from immunoSEQ multiplex PCR; TCRdb's copy has only in-frame clones and leaves some out. The sample comprises 120,000 or so clones, roughly 82% of which are singletons, and around 11% rests with the top ten. Sequenced material: PBMCs. These receptors were collected from a male donor in good health and CMV-seropositive.

The V call is TRBV4-3, the J call TRBJ2-1; TRBD2 is a possible D gene (5 bases). The V and J ends lost 0 bases and 3 bases respectively, with 12 bases between them. The CDR3 contains 16 residues. Germline loops: CDR1 LGHNA, CDR2 YSLEER. DNA of the CDR3: TGCGCCAGCAGCCAAGATTCCTTGACTAACTACAATGAGCAGTTCTTC. Encoded protein: CASSQDSLTNYNEQFF.

The rearrangement uses TRBV19 and TRBJ1-1; 10 bases are shared with TRBD1. Trimming cost V 7 bases and J 2 bases; bases outside gene matches: 7. The CDR3 contains 15 residues. Germline V gene data show CDR1 as LNHDA and CDR2 as SQIVND (reference sequence). CDR3 in amino acids: CASNGQGVVNTEAFF. The DNA of the CDR3 is TGTGCCAGTAATGGACAGGGGGTCGTCAACACTGAAGCTTTCTTT.

The chain employs TRBV5-5 and TRBJ2-7; D possibly corresponds to TRBD2 (6 bases). V was pared by 4 bases and J by 4 bases, with 9 bases between. CDR1 is SGHKS, CDR2 YYEKEE, per germline (reference sequence). The CDR3 is 12 residues long. CDR3 DNA sequence: TGTGCCAGCAGCCCGGAGGGGTACGAGCAGTACTTC. Translated: CASSPEGYEQYF. The whole variable domain, filled in from reference TRBV5-5 and TRBJ2-7, reads DAGVTQSPTHLIKTRGQQVTLRCSPISGHKSVSWYQQVLGQGPQFIFQYYEKEERGRGNFPDRFSARQFPNYSSELNVNALLLGDSALYLCASSPEGYEQYFGPGTRLTVT.

The CDR3 nucleotides are TGTGCCAGCAGCCTCGGCAGCGGGACCGCCTACGAGCAGTACTTC. This translates into CASSLGSGTAYEQYF. This chain uses TRBV7-3 with TRBJ2-7; 7 bases align to TRBD2. Germline CDR1 reads SGHTA; CDR2 reads FQGTGA. J gave up 2 bases and V 5 bases, and 9 bases lay outside the gene matches. The CDR3 is 15 residues long.

This clone was recorded a few times. The chain uses TRBV28 and TRBJ2-2, with 7 bases lining up with TRBD2. This CDR3 contains 15 residues. Germline CDR1 MDHEN, CDR2 SYDVKM. Germline trimming cut 6 bases from V and 4 bases from J; bases unmatched to any gene: 8. The CDR3 DNA is TGTGCCAGCAGCGCCGGGACTACGGGCACCGGGGAGCTGTTTTTT. Translating it yields CASSAGTTGTGELFF.

The chain has TRBV6-5 and TRBJ2-5; 9 positions agree with TRBD1. This CDR3 contains 14 residues. In germline, CDR1 is MNHEY, CDR2 SVGAGI. With 5 bases clipped from V and 4 bases from J, the junction kept 5 bases outside the gene matches. The CDR3 DNA is TGTGCCAGCAGTAGCCACAGGGGGCTAGAGACCCAGTACTTC. Translated: CASSSHRGLETQYF.

This clone was detected once. The chain is built from TRBV9 and TRBJ1-2; TRBD1 is a possible D gene (6 bases). The CDR3 runs to 14 residues. Germline values: CDR1 SGDLS, CDR2 YYNGEE. V was clipped by 1 base and J by 7 bases, with 14 bases between them. The CDR3 sequence is CASSVRTGFGGYTF. The DNA for the CDR3 is TGTGCCAGCAGCGTAAGAACAGGGTTCGGTGGCTACACCTTC.

V is TRBV7-2 and J is TRBJ1-2, with 7 bases aligning to TRBD1. The germline V gene encodes CDR1 SGHTA and CDR2 FQGNSA. The CDR3 loop spans 16 amino acids. V was pared by 2 bases and J by 1 base, with 7 bases of the junction left unmatched. The DNA for the CDR3 is TGTGCCAGCAGCTTACGGGGGACAGCAAGTAACTATGGCTACACCTTC. It codes for CASSLRGTASNYGYTF.

Only one count was recorded for this clone. The genes are TRBV27 and TRBJ1-1; D ambiguous. The CDR3 length is 13 residues. V lost 5 bases and J 5 bases, leaving 12 bases between the germline ends. From germline, CDR1 is MNHEY and CDR2 SMNVEV (reference sequence). Here the CDR3 reads CASSLDIGTEAFF. In DNA, the CDR3 is TGTGCCAGCAGTCTCGATATCGGGACTGAAGCTTTCTTT.

V gene TRBV2 combines with J gene TRBJ1-6; D is unclear. Germline V gives CDR1 SNHLY, CDR2 FYNNEI. Trimming stripped 5 bases from V and 9 bases from J, with 14 bases between. The CDR3 totals 14 residues. The CDR3 region has the DNA TGTGCCAGCAGTAACGGGGAGTTCGGTTCACCCCTCCACTTT. Translated, it gives CASSNGEFGSPLHF.

This chain links TRBV6-1 with TRBJ2-7, with D unresolved. V lost 7 bases and J 4 bases, leaving 17 bases between the germline ends. The germline V gene encodes CDR1 MNHNS and CDR2 SASEGT. The CDR3 runs 14 residues. The CDR3 protein is CASTPTAAAYEQYF. In nucleotides, the CDR3 is TGTGCCAGCACCCCGACGGCGGCAGCTTACGAGCAGTACTTC.

The chain couples TRBV7-2 to TRBJ1-5, with D possibly TRBD1 on 6 matching bases. The CDR3 loop spans 17 amino acids. The germline V gene has CDR1 SGHTA and CDR2 FQGNSA. V was trimmed by 4 bases and J by 1 base, leaving 17 bases between them. CDR3 loop: CASSSSGGGASNQPQHF. CDR3 bases: TGTGCCAGCAGCTCGTCCGGAGGGGGGGCCAGCAATCAGCCCCAGCATTTT.

This clone was seen a handful of times. The V call is TRBV6-5, the J call TRBJ2-7; 9 bases match TRBD2. Germline loops: CDR1 MNHEY, CDR2 SVGAGI. The CDR3 length is 14 residues. The ends lost 5 bases at V and 6 bases at J; junction bases unmatched: 8. CDR3 residues: CASSPAGGDLEQYF. CDR3 DNA sequence: TGTGCCAGCAGTCCCGCGGGAGGGGACCTCGAGCAGTACTTC.

The chain uses TRBV2 and TRBJ2-5; D is perhaps TRBD1 (7 bases). This CDR3 comprises 13 residues. V lost 6 bases, J lost 5 bases, and 13 bases lay in between. The germline CDR1 and CDR2 sequences are SNHLY and FYNNEI. DNA of the CDR3: TGTGCCAGCAGGAGCAGGGGGGATGAGACCCAGTACTTC. Translation gives CASRSRGDETQYF.

The chain is built from TRBV4-2 and TRBJ2-1, with TRBD1 matching over 8 bases. The CDR3 has 16 amino acids. Germline CDR1 reads LGHNA; CDR2 reads YNFKEQ. After removal of 4 bases from V and 7 bases from J, the junction contained 12 bases not matched to a gene. Written as DNA, the CDR3 is TGTGCCAGCAGCCCAGCTCAGGGGGCGCTCAAAAATGAGCAGTTCTTC. It encodes CASSPAQGALKNEQFF.

Details on this clone: This specimen includes other DNA sequences encoding the same CDR3. The chain combines TRBV19 with TRBJ1-4, with 8 bases that match TRBD1. Germline V lookup: CDR1 LNHDA, CDR2 SQIVND (reference sequence). The V gene end was trimmed by 8 bases and the J gene end by 7 bases; junction bases not matched to a gene: 9. This CDR3 comprises 14 residues. The CDR3 loop is CASSQGARVEKLFF. The CDR3 DNA sequence: TGTGCCAGTTCCCAGGGGGCGCGGGTTGAAAAACTGTTTTTT.

The genes are TRBV5-6 and TRBJ2-5, with TRBD2 matching 8 bases. The CDR3 extends over 13 amino acids. Germline assignment: CDR1 SGHDT and CDR2 YYEEEE. With 0 bases clipped from V and 9 bases from J, the junction kept 4 bases outside the gene matches. The CDR3 bases are TGTGCCAGCAGCTTGGGGCCGCGGGGGGCCCAGTACTTC. This encodes CASSLGPRGAQYF.

This rearrangement joins TRBV28 to TRBJ2-2; 10 nucleotides align to TRBD2. This CDR3 contains 15 residues. After removal of 10 bases from V and 6 bases from J, the junction contained 11 bases not matched to a gene. The germline V gene has CDR1 MDHEN and CDR2 SYDVKM. This CDR3 reads CAIEPSGSGAGELFF. For the CDR3, the DNA is TGTGCCATCGAACCTAGCGGGAGCGGAGCCGGGGAGCTGTTTTTT. Based on the CDR3 plus reference TRBV28 and TRBJ2-2, the full variable domain is DVKVTQSSRYLVKRTGEKVFLECVQDMDHENMFWYRQDPGLGLRLIYFSYDVKMKEKGDIPEGYSVSREKKERFSLILESASTNQTSMYLCAIEPSGSGAGELFFGEGSRLTVL.

The rearrangement uses TRBV4-2 and TRBJ1-1, with TRBD1 as a possible D gene (5 bases). Germline values: CDR1 LGHNA, CDR2 YNFKEQ. With 1 base removed from V and 4 bases from J, the gap between germline ends came to 10 bases. The CDR3 has 14 amino acids. The CDR3 reads CASSQGRTFTEAFF. CDR3 coding DNA: TGTGCCAGCAGCCAAGGGCGGACATTCACTGAAGCTTTCTTT.